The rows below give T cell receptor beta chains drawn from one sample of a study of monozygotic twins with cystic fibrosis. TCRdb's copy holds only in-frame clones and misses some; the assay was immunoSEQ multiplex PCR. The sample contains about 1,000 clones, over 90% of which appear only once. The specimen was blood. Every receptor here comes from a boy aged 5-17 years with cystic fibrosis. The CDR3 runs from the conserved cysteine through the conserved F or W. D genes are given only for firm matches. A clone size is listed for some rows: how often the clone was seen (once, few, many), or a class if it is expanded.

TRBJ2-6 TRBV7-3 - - TGTGCCAGCAGCAAAGGGGTACGCTTACAAAGTCGGGCCAACGTCCTGACTTTC CASSKGVRLQSRANVLTF
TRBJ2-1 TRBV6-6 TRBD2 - TGTGCCAGCAGTTCCCCGGGGGGGCCCTACAATGAGCAGTTCTTC CASSSPGGPYNEQFF
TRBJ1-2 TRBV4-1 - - TGCGCCAGCAGCCGACCTACAGGGTCTGATGGCTACACCTTC CASSRPTGSDGYTF
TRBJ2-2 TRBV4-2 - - TGTGCCAGCAGCCAAGATCCAGCAGGGTTAGGAACCGGGGAGCTGTTTTTT CASSQDPAGLGTGELFF
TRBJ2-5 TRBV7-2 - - TGTGCCAGCAGTTTCCCGGGACTTCCCTCAGAGCAGTACTTC CASSFPGLPSEQYF
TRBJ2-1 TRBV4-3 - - TGCGCCAGCAGCCGAGGCAGCTCCGGACAAATCAGGTGGAATGAGCAGTTCTTC CASSRGSSGQIRWNEQFF
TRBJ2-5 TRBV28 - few TGTGCCAGCAGTGATGGGACGTTCCAAGAGACCCAGTACTTC CASSDGTFQETQYF
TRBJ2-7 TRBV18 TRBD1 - TGTGCCAGCTCACCAGGACAGGGACCCCACGAGCAGTACTTC CASSPGQGPHEQYF
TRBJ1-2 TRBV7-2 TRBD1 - TGTGCCAGCAGCTTATCCTTCTCACAGGGGTTCATTAATTATGGCTACACCTTC CASSLSFSQGFINYGYTF
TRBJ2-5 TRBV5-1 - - TGCGCCAGCAGCTTGGGGGGGACTGCCCAAGAGACCCAGTACTTC CASSLGGTAQETQYF
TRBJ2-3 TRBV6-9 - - TGTGCCAGCACAGATACGCAGTATTTT CASTDTQYF
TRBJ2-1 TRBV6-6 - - TGTGCCAGCAGTTACGGCAGCCATGAGCAGTTCTTC CASSYGSHEQFF
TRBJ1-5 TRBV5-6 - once TGTGCCAGCAGCTTGGAGGGAGACAAAAATCAGCCCCAGCATTTT CASSLEGDKNQPQHF
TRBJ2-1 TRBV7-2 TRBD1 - TGTGCCAGCAGCTTCACAGGGGGCGAGCAGTTCTTC CASSFTGGEQFF
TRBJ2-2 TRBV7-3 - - TGTGCCAGCAGCGCCACCCTTATAGAGAACACCGGGGAGCTGTTTTTT CASSATLIENTGELFF
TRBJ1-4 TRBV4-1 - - TGCGCCAGCAGCCGTATTGGGTTAACGGGTGAAAAACTGTTTTTT CASSRIGLTGEKLFF
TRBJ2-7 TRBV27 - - TGTGCCAGCAGTTTCGGGGCAGGTCAGCAGTACTTC CASSFGAGQQYF
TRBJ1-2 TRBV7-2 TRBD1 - TGTGCCAGCAGCAACCGAGGGACAGGGGGTATAAACTATGGCTACACCTTC CASSNRGTGGINYGYTF
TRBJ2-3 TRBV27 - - TGTGCCGCAAAGGGGACCCCCTACCAGGATACGCAGTATTTT CAAKGTPYQDTQYF
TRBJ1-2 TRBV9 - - TGTGCCAGCAGCTCCCGTTCTGGCTACACCTTC CASSSRSGYTF
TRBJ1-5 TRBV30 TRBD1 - TGTGCCTGGAGTAGGGACAGGGGGCCTCAGCCCCAGCATTTT CAWSRDRGPQPQHF
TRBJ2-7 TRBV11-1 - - TGTGCCAGCAGCCGGAGCCTACCGATTGACGAGCAGTACTTC CASSRSLPIDEQYF
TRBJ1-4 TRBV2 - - TGTGCCAGCAGTGAGAGGGGTGCTAATGAAAAACTGTTTTTT CASSERGANEKLFF
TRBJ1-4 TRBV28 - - TGTGCCAGCAGTTTACTAACAGGGCAGGTGGGAACTAATGAAAAACTGTTTTTT CASSLLTGQVGTNEKLFF
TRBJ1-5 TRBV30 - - TGTGCCTGGAGTGTCACCAGTCTAGCCCTTAGCAATCAGCCCCAGCATTTT CAWSVTSLALSNQPQHF